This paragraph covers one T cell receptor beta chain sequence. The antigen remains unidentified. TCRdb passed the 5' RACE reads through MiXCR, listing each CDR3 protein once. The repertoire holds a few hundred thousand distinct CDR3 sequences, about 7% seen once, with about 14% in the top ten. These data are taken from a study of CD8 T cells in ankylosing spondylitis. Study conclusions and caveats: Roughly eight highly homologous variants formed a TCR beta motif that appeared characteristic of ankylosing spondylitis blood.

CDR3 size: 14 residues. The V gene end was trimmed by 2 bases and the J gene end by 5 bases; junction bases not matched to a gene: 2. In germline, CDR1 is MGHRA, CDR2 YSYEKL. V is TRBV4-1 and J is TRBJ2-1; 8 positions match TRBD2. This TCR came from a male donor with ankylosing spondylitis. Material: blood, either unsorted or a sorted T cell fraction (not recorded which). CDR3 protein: CASSQRAGDNEQFF. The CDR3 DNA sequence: TGCGCCAGCAGCCAACGAGCGGGGGACAATGAGCAGTTCTTC.